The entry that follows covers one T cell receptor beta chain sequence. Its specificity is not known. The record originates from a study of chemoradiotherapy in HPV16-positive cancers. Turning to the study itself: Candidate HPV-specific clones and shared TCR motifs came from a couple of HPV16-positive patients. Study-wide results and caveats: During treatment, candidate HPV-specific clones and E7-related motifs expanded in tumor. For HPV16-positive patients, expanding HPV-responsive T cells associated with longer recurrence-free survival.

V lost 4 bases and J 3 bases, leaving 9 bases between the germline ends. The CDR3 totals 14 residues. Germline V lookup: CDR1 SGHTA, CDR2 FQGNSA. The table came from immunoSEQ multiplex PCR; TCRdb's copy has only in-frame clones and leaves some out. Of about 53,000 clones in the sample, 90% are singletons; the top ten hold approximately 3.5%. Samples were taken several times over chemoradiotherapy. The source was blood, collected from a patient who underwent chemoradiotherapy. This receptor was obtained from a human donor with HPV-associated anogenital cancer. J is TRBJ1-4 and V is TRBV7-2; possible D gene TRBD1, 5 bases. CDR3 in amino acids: CASSYQGSNEKLFF. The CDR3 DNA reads TGTGCCAGCAGCTACCAGGGATCTAATGAAAAACTGTTTTTT.